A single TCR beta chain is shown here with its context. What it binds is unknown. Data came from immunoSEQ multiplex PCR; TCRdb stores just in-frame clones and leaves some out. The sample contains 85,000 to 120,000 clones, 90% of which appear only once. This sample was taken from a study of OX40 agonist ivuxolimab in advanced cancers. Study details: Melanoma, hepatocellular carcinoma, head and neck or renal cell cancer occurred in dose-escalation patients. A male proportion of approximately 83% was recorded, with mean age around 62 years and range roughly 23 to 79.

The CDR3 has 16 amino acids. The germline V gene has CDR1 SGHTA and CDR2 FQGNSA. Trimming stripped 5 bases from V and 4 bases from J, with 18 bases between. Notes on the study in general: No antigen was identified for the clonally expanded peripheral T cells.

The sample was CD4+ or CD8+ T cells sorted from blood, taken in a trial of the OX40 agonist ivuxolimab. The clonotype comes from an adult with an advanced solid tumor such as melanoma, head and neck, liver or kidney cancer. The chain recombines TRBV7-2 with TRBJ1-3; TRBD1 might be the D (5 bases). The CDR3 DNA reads TGTGCCAGCAGCAGGCTCGGGCAGGGAAGCGGAAACACCATATATTTT. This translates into CASSRLGQGSGNTIYF.